This TCR beta chain is drawn from a study of T cell repertoires in cytomegalovirus infection. Study summary: Well-studied HLA-B-restricted CMV epitopes were used in the study alongside recently identified HLA-C-restricted ones.

V lost 6 bases to trimming and J lost 4 bases, with 4 bases between them. The CDR3 covers 12 residues. Germline V CDR1 and CDR2: SGHDN, FVKESK. TCRdb called the reads again in MiXCR, with one record for every CDR3 protein. The sample shows around 900,000 distinct CDR3 sequences, under 40% of them seen only once. This clonotype was observed a handful of times. Its cognate antigen is unknown. The rearrangement joins TRBV14 to TRBJ1-6; no definite D call. The TCR originated in a human donor in good health (CMV status not recorded). Some clones in this sample may be carry-over from other donors' samples. Sequencing was performed on cultured CD8+ T cells from PBMCs, taken from culture after CMV antigen stimulation. CDR3 loop: CASRSYNSPLHF. CDR3 nucleotide sequence: TGTGCCAGCAGGTCTTATAATTCACCCCTCCACTTT.